The text below deals with one T cell receptor beta chain. Its antigen is unknown. Base qualities are missing; no much larger clone stands one base away. This record belongs to a study of T cell repertoires in cytomegalovirus infection (dated by TCRdb to the late 2010s). Regarding the research as a whole: Because public TCR beta signatures pointed to carriage of CMV infection together with the matching HLA type, the HLA type of each donor mattered for the analysis. Summary of the overall study and its limitations: Cumulative frequency of public TCR beta family members discriminated carriers of CMV infection plus the relevant HLA type in this cohort and an independent roughly 330-donor cohort. The ex vivo response was dominated by HLA-C-restricted CMV-specific TCR beta clonotypes, which also provided the single most frequent clonotype in two of eight donors.

TCRdb names Illumina HiSeq 1500 as the instrument used. TCRdb passed the public sequencing reads through fastp at Q25 and MiXCR, retaining productive beta sequences. Duplicate CDR3 protein sequences are folded into a single record with the most common DNA and genes. Counted in this sample were about 300,000 distinct CDR3 sequences; about a tenth of them appeared once. The ten most abundant clones make up about 2.3% of the sample. The sequence was obtained from a human donor in good health (CMV status not recorded). Some clones in this sample may be carry-over from other donors' samples. Sequencing was done on a sample of PBMCs.

The DNA sequence follows: TGTGCCAGCAGCTTAACGTCGTCAGGTGGCTACACCTTC. This codes for CASSLTSSGGYTF. The receptor chain draws on TRBV7-9 and TRBJ1-2; a confident D gene designation cannot be given. Deletion took 2 bases off V and 7 bases off J, with a span of 11 bases between the germline ends. The germline V gene encodes CDR1 SEHNR and CDR2 FQNEAQ (reference sequence). From the cysteine up to the phenylalanine, the CDR3 has a length of 13 residues. Kept here is only the CDR3 DNA, which spans 39 bases and is read in frame from base 1. Where the CDR3 stops, the reference TRBV7-9 and TRBJ1-2 genes take over; the full variable domain is DTGVSQNPRHKITKRGQNVTFRCDPISEHNRLYWYRQTLGQGPEFLTYFQNEAQLEKSRLLSDRFSAERPKGSFSTLEIQRTEQGDSAMYLCASSLTSSGGYTFGSGTRLTVV.